The rows below give T cell receptor beta chains drawn from one sample of a study of OX40 agonist ivuxolimab in advanced cancers. Some clones are missing from TCRdb's copy, which holds only in-frame ones; the method was immunoSEQ multiplex PCR. The sample includes 55,000 to 75,000 clones, 80% to 90% of them seen just once. Sample: CD4+ or CD8+ T cells sorted from blood, taken in a trial of the OX40 agonist ivuxolimab. Every receptor here comes from an adult with an advanced solid tumor such as melanoma, head and neck, liver or kidney cancer. Both conserved end residues are part of each CDR3. A D gene is named only where the DNA matches it firmly. Clone size appears in some rows only: once, few, many, or a class for an expanded clone.

d_call,clone_size,j_call,v_call,cdr3_aa,cdr3_nt
TRBD1,.,TRBJ1-1,TRBV10-3,CAISVGTGLENTEAFF,TGTGCCATCAGCGTCGGGACAGGGCTTGAGAACACTGAAGCTTTCTTT
.,.,TRBJ1-5,TRBV5-1,CASSWRAKGKGYSNQPQHF,TGCGCCAGCAGTTGGAGGGCGAAGGGGAAGGGATATAGCAATCAGCCCCAGCATTTT
TRBD1,.,TRBJ2-5,TRBV10-3,CAIRGQGGQETQYF,TGTGCCATCAGGGGACAGGGGGGTCAAGAGACCCAGTACTTC
TRBD2,.,TRBJ2-7,TRBV9,CASSVDPGLVGGSYEQYF,TGTGCCAGCAGCGTAGACCCGGGACTAGTGGGAGGGTCCTACGAGCAGTACTTC
.,.,TRBJ1-1,TRBV27,CASSTPRDTEAFF,TGTGCCAGCAGTACCCCCCGAGACACTGAAGCTTTCTTT
.,.,TRBJ1-1,TRBV7-2,CASSPGHGGNTEAFF,TGTGCCAGCAGCCCCGGACACGGGGGGAACACTGAAGCTTTCTTT
TRBD1,.,TRBJ2-2,TRBV5-1,CASGLDGQGSNTGELFF,TGCGCCAGCGGCTTGGATGGACAGGGGTCCAACACCGGGGAGCTGTTTTTT
.,.,TRBJ1-1,TRBV11-2,CASSLGGLRRMNTEAFF,TGTGCCAGCAGCTTAGGGGGACTGCGGCGGATGAACACTGAAGCTTTCTTT
TRBD2,.,TRBJ2-3,TRBV9,CASSVGASGGAKDTQYF,TGTGCCAGCAGCGTAGGGGCTAGCGGGGGGGCAAAAGATACGCAGTATTTT
.,.,TRBJ2-5,TRBV10-3,CARGETQYF,TGTGCTCGGGGAGAGACCCAGTACTTC
.,.,TRBJ2-2,TRBV4-1,CASNSLVGLGNTGELFF,TGCGCCAGCAACTCCCTGGTCGGTTTGGGCAACACCGGGGAGCTGTTTTTT
.,.,TRBJ2-6,TRBV5-1,CASSLVGGANVLTF,TGCGCCAGCAGCTTGGTTGGTGGGGCCAACGTCCTGACTTTC
TRBD1,.,TRBJ1-2,TRBV12-5,CAITWTGSNLGYTF,TGTGCTATCACCTGGACAGGGAGCAATCTAGGCTACACCTTC
TRBD1,.,TRBJ2-7,TRBV4-3,CASVKGTGRFYEQYF,TGCGCCAGCGTCAAGGGGACAGGGAGATTCTACGAGCAGTACTTC
.,.,TRBJ1-1,TRBV2,CASSESGDYTEAFF,TGTGCCAGCAGTGAATCAGGGGATTACACTGAAGCTTTCTTT
.,.,TRBJ1-6,TRBV6-6,CASKIPGQLSSPLHF,TGTGCCAGCAAAATACCGGGCCAACTGTCTTCACCCCTCCACTTT
.,.,TRBJ2-3,TRBV12-5,CASGLSRTDTQYF,TGTGCTAGTGGTTTGAGCCGCACAGATACGCAGTATTTT
TRBD1,.,TRBJ1-5,TRBV28,CASSLGTGRDNQPQHF,TGTGCCAGCAGTTTAGGGACAGGGCGAGACAATCAGCCCCAGCATTTT
.,once,TRBJ2-2,TRBV19,CAIGRGGTGELFF,TGTGCCATTGGACGGGGCGGCACCGGGGAGCTGTTTTTT
.,.,TRBJ2-7,TRBV6-1,CASNEGYLKQYF,TGTGCCAGCAATGAGGGTTACCTCAAGCAGTACTTC
.,few,TRBJ1-2,TRBV5-4,CASSSDTYGYTF,TGTGCCAGCAGCTCCGACACCTATGGCTACACCTTC
.,.,TRBJ1-5,TRBV2,CASSPDSSDQPQHF,TGTGCCAGCAGTCCTGACAGTTCCGATCAGCCCCAGCATTTT
.,.,TRBJ2-7,TRBV18,CASSREGQSYEQYF,TGTGCCAGCTCACGGGAGGGACAGAGTTACGAGCAGTACTTC
.,.,TRBJ1-1,TRBV2,CASGVNTEAFF,TGTGCCAGCGGCGTGAACACTGAAGCTTTCTTT
.,.,TRBJ2-7,TRBV7-9,CAIHSEVTKEQYF,TGTGCCATTCACAGCGAGGTAACGAAAGAGCAGTACTTC
.,.,TRBJ1-1,TRBV7-8,CASSLGSGFTEAFF,TGTGCCAGCAGCTTAGGGAGTGGCTTTACTGAAGCTTTCTTT
TRBD1,.,TRBJ2-1,TRBV4-3,CASSRQGFPYNEQFF,TGCGCCAGCAGCCGACAGGGGTTCCCCTACAATGAGCAGTTCTTC
.,.,TRBJ2-4,TRBV18,CASSPTRNIQYF,TGTGCCAGCTCCCCTACTAGAAACATTCAGTACTTC
.,once,TRBJ2-1,TRBV6-4,CASSDSRVSEQFF,TGTGCCAGCAGTGACTCGAGGGTTAGTGAGCAGTTCTTC
.,.,TRBJ2-3,TRBV27,CASSSTAKNTDTQYF,TGTGCCAGCAGTTCGACCGCTAAAAACACAGATACGCAGTATTTT
.,.,TRBJ1-3,TRBV9,CASSQTNAGYGNTIYF,TGTGCCAGCAGCCAAACAAACGCGGGCTATGGAAACACCATATATTTT
.,.,TRBJ1-5,TRBV7-8,CASSYPASRDQPQHF,TGTGCCAGCAGCTACCCGGCCTCCCGGGATCAGCCCCAGCATTTT
.,once,TRBJ2-7,TRBV7-9,CASSFSAYEQYF,TGTGCCAGCAGCTTTTCGGCCTACGAGCAGTACTTC
.,.,TRBJ1-1,TRBV2,CASSDYWAAAEAFF,TGTGCCAGCAGTGATTACTGGGCGGCCGCTGAAGCTTTCTTT
TRBD2,.,TRBJ2-2,TRBV13,CASSLFSGGALANTGELFF,TGTGCCAGCAGCTTATTTAGCGGGGGGGCCCTTGCGAACACCGGGGAGCTGTTTTTT
TRBD2,.,TRBJ2-1,TRBV6-5,CASSYGLAGYNEQFF,TGTGCCAGCAGTTACGGGCTAGCGGGGTACAATGAGCAGTTCTTC
.,.,TRBJ2-7,TRBV27,CASSPNADSYEQYF,TGTGCCAGCAGTCCCAACGCCGACAGCTACGAGCAGTACTTC
TRBD1,.,TRBJ2-3,TRBV2,CASSMGQGGVAQYF,TGTGCCAGCAGTATGGGACAGGGAGGGGTTGCGCAGTATTTT
.,.,TRBJ2-5,TRBV5-1,CASSLIEGQETQYF,TGCGCCAGCAGCTTGATTGAGGGCCAAGAGACCCAGTACTTC
TRBD1,.,TRBJ1-4,TRBV5-1,CASSFGTGSNEKLFF,TGCGCCAGCAGCTTCGGGACAGGATCCAATGAAAAACTGTTTTTT
.,once,TRBJ2-1,TRBV7-3,CASSLDTPYNEQFF,TGTGCCAGCAGCCTGGACACCCCCTACAATGAGCAGTTCTTC
.,.,TRBJ2-3,TRBV4-3,CASSRNIQGTDTQYF,TGCGCCAGCAGCCGCAATATACAGGGTACAGATACGCAGTATTTT
.,.,TRBJ1-2,TRBV6-5,CASSEGWGCTF,TGTGCCAGCAGTGAGGGTTGGGGCTGCACCTTC
.,.,TRBJ1-6,TRBV10-3,CAISDLVGDNSPLHF,TGTGCCATCAGTGATTTGGTGGGCGATAATTCACCCCTCCACTTT
.,once,TRBJ2-1,TRBV4-2,CASSPFGGAPSSYNEQFF,TGTGCCAGCAGTCCTTTCGGGGGTGCACCCTCCTCCTACAATGAGCAGTTCTTC
TRBD1,.,TRBJ1-3,TRBV7-6,CASSAGTAGNTIYF,TGTGCCAGCAGTGCCGGGACAGCCGGAAACACCATATATTTT
TRBD2,.,TRBJ2-7,TRBV29-1,CSVSGGSYEQYF,TGCAGCGTTTCGGGGGGCTCCTACGAGCAGTACTTC
.,.,TRBJ2-5,TRBV11-2,CASSLSWASPETQYF,TGTGCCAGCAGCCTAAGTTGGGCTAGCCCGGAGACCCAGTACTTC
.,.,TRBJ1-3,TRBV7-2,CASSQARNTIYF,TGTGCCAGCAGCCAGGCGAGAAACACCATATATTTT
.,.,TRBJ2-1,TRBV4-3,CASSQEVNNEQFF,TGCGCCAGCAGCCAAGAAGTGAACAATGAGCAGTTCTTC
TRBD1,.,TRBJ2-7,TRBV10-3,CAISGTPGQGTYEQYF,TGTGCCATCAGTGGGACACCGGGACAGGGGACATACGAGCAGTACTTC
.,once,TRBJ2-7,TRBV12-5,CASGLATYEQYF,TGTGCTAGTGGTTTGGCTACCTACGAGCAGTACTTC